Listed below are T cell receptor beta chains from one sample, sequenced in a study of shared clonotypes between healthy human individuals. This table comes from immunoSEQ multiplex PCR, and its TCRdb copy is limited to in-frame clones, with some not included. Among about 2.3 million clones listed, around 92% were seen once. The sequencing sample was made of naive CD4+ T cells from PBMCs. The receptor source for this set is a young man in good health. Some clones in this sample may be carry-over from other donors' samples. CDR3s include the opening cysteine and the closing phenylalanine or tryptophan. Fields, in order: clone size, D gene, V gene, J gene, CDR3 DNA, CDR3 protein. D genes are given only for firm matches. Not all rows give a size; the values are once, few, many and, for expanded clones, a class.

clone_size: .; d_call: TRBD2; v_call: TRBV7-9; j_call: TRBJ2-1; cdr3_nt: TGTGCCAGCAGCTTAAGGTTAGCGGGAGACGGTGAGCAGTTCTTC; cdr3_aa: CASSLRLAGDGEQFF
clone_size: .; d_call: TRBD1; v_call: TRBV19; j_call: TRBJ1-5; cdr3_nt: TGTGCCAGTAGTCGACAGGGAAGCAATCAGCCCCAGCATTTT; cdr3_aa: CASSRQGSNQPQHF
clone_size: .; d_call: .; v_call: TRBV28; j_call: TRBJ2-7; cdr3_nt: TGTGCCAGCAGACAGGGAAGGTACGAGCAGTACTTC; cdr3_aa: CASRQGRYEQYF
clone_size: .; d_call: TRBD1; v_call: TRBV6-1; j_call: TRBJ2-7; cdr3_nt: TGTGCCAGCAGTGACGTGGGACAGGTCAGCTCCTACGAGCAGTACTTC; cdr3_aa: CASSDVGQVSSYEQYF
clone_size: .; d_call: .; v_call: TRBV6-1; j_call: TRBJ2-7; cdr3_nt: TGTGCCAGCAGTGAAGTCGGCAGTTCCGAGCAGTACTTC; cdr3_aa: CASSEVGSSEQYF
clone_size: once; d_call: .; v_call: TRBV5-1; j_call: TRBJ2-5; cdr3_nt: TGCGCCAGCAGCTTGGTTACAGGGCCAGGAGAGACCCAGTACTTC; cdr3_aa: CASSLVTGPGETQYF
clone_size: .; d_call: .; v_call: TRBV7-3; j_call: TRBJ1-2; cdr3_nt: TGTGCCAGCAGCTTAAATCCCGCCGGCCAAGGAGATGGCTACACCTTC; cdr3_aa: CASSLNPAGQGDGYTF
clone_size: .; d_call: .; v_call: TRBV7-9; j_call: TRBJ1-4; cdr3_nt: TGTGCCAGCAGTTCCCCGGGTCCCAAGGGTGAAAAACTGTTTTTT; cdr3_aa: CASSSPGPKGEKLFF
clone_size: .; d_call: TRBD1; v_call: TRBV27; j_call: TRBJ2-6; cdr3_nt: TGTGCCAGCACCCATCGGGGACAGGGGCTTTCTGGGGCCAACGTCCTGACTTTC; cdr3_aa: CASTHRGQGLSGANVLTF
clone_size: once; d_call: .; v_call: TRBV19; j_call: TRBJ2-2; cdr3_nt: TGTGCCAGTAGTATTTCGGGTCCGGGGGAGCTGTTTTTT; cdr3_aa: CASSISGPGELFF
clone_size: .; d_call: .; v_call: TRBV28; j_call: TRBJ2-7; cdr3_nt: TGTGCCAGCAGTCCCCCGGGTCAGGGGATTAATGAGCAGTACTTC; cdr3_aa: CASSPPGQGINEQYF
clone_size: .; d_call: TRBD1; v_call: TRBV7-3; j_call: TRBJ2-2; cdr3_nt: TGTGCCAGCAGTTCTTATAGGGACAGGGTGGCCACCGGGGAGCTGTTTTTT; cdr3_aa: CASSSYRDRVATGELFF
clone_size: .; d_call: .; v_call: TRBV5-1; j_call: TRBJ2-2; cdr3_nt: TGCGCCAGCAGCTTGGGGTCAGCCGGGGAGCTGTTTTTT; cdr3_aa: CASSLGSAGELFF
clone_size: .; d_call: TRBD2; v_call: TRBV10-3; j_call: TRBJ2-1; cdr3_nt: TGTGCCATCACCGTAGCGGGAGGACGCCATGGTGAGCAGTTCTTC; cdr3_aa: CAITVAGGRHGEQFF
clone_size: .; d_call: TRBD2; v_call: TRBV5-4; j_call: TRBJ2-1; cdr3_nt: TGTGCCAGCAGCCTCACTAGCGCATCTTACAATGAGCAGTTCTTC; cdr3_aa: CASSLTSASYNEQFF
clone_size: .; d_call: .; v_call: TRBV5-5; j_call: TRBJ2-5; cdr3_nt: TGTGCCAGCAGCTTTAGCCTGGAACCTGGAGAGACCCAGTACTTC; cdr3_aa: CASSFSLEPGETQYF
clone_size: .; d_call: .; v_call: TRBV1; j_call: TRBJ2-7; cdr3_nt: TGCACCAGCAGCCAAGGGGCGGAATTGAACTACGAGCAGTACTTC; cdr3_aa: CTSSQGAELNYEQYF
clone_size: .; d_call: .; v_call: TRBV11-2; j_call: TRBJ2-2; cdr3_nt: TGTGCCAGCAGCTTAGGTTTACAGGGTCGGAACACCGGGGAGCTGTTTTTT; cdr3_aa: CASSLGLQGRNTGELFF
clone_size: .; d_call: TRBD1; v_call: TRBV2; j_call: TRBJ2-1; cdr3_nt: TGTGCCAGCAGTGTGGCCAGGGGGTCCTACAATGAGCAGTTCTTC; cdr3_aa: CASSVARGSYNEQFF
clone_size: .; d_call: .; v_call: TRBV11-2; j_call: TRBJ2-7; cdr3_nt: TGTGCCAGCAGCAATCTTAGCGCGTCCTCCTACGAGCAGTACTTC; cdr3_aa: CASSNLSASSYEQYF
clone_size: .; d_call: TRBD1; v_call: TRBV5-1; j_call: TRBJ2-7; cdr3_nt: TGCGCCAGCAGCCCGGCGGGACAGGGGCCCTACGAGCAGTACTTC; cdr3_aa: CASSPAGQGPYEQYF
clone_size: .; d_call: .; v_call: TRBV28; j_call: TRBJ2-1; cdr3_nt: TGTGCCAGCAGTTCATATAGGAATGAGCAGTTCTTC; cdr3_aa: CASSSYRNEQFF
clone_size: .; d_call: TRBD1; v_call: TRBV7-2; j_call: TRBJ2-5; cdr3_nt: TGTGCCAGCAGCTCAGGACAGGCCCAAGAGACCCAGTACTTC; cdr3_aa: CASSSGQAQETQYF
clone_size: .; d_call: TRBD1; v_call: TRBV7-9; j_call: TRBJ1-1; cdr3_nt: TGTGCCAGCAGCTTAGGTTCTGGGACAGGCACTGAAGCTTTCTTT; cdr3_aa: CASSLGSGTGTEAFF
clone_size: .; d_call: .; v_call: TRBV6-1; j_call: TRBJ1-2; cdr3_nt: TGTGCCAGCAGTGAAAACACTCTGACAGAAATCACCGCTGGCTACACCTTC; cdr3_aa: CASSENTLTEITAGYTF
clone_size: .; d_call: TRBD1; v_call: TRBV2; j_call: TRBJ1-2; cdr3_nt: TGTGCCAGCAGCGAACAGGGGGCCTACTATGGCTACACCTTC; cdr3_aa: CASSEQGAYYGYTF
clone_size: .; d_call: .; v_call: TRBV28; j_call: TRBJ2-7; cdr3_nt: TGTGCCAGCAGTTTTGATTTGCGGTTCCCAACCTACGAGCAGTACTTC; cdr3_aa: CASSFDLRFPTYEQYF
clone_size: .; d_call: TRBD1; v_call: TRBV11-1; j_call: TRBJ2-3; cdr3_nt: TGTGCCAGCAGCCCCTCGGGACAGAGATACACAGATACGCAGTATTTT; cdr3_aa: CASSPSGQRYTDTQYF
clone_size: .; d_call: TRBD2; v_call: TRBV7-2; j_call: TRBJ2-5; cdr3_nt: TGTGCCAGCAGCCGGACTAGCGGGAGAGAGACCCAGTACTTC; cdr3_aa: CASSRTSGRETQYF
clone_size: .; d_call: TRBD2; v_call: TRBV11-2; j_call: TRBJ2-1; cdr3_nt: TGTGCCAGCAGCCAGGGAGCATCTGGACTAGCGGGAGGCCAGGGGTTCTTC; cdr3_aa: CASSQGASGLAGGQGFF
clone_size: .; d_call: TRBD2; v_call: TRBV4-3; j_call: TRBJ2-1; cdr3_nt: TGCGCCAGCAGCCAAGGGAGGGGACTAGCGGTGACGCTATCCTACAATGAGCAGTTCTTC; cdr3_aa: CASSQGRGLAVTLSYNEQFF
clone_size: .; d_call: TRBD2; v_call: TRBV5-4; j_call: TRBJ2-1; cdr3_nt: TGTGCCAGCAGCTCGAGGACTAGCGGGAGGGATGCTGAGCAGTTCTTC; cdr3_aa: CASSSRTSGRDAEQFF
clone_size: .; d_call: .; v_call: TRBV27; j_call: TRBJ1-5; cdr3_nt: TGTGCCAGCCCCTACATGACAGAAAGCAATCAGCCCCAGCATTTT; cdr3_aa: CASPYMTESNQPQHF
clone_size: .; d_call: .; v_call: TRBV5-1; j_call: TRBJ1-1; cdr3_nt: TGCGCCAGCAGCTTGGCCCAGACAATGAACACTGAAGCTTTCTTT; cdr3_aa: CASSLAQTMNTEAFF
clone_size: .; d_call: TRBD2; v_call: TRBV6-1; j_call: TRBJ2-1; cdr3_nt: TGTGCCAGCAGTGAAGCGCGAACTAGCGGGAGAGGTAGGAATGAGCAGTTCTTC; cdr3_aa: CASSEARTSGRGRNEQFF
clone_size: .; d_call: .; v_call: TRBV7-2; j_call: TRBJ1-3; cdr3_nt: TGTGCCAGCAGCACTGGACAGGGAAACACCATATATTTT; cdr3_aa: CASSTGQGNTIYF